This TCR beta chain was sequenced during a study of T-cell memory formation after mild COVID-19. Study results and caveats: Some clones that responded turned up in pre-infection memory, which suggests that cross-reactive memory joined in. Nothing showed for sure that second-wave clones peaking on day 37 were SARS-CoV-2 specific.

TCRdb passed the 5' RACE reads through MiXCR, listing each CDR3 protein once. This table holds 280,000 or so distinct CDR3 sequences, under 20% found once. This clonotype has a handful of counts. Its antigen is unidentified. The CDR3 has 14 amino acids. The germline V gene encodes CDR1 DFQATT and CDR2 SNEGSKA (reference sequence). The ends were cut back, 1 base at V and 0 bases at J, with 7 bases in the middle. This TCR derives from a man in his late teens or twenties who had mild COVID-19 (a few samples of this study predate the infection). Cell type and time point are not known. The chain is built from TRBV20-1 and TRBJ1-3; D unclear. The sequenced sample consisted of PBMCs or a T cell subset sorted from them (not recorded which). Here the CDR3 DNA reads TGCAGTGCTAGAGCAAAAGACTCTGGAAACACCATATATTTT. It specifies CSARAKDSGNTIYF.